The present entry profiles one T cell receptor (beta chain) with its context. Antigen specificity is unknown. These data belong to a study of early T cells in non-severe SARS-CoV-2 infection. Across the whole study: Sequencing was performed on bulk RNA from unsorted whole blood, leaving chains unpaired. Whole-study results and caveats: A preference for anti-spike CD8 responses marked VDJdb matching, which missed private and CD4 specificities.

Individually, cDNA molecules had unique molecular identifiers attached to them. A single record per CDR3 protein comes from TCRdb applying MiXCR to the 5' RACE reads. The profile shows 49,000 or so distinct CDR3 sequences, roughly 6.5% of them singletons. V lost 0 bases to trimming and J lost 2 bases, with 10 bases between them. This CDR3 spans 15 amino acids. Germline lookup yields CDR1 LNHDA and CDR2 SQIVND (reference sequence). The material was whole blood, obtained at baseline. This clonotype originated in an adult who was a healthcare worker with PCR-confirmed SARS-CoV-2 infection or an uninfected control (not recorded which). V gene TRBV19 combines with J gene TRBJ2-5; D may be TRBD2 (5 bases). This CDR3 reads CASSIDPIAQETQYF. The CDR3 DNA reads as TGTGCCAGTAGTATAGATCCAATAGCGCAAGAGACCCAGTACTTC. Full variable domain (outside the CDR3, taken from reference TRBV19 and TRBJ2-5): DGGITQSPKYLFRKEGQNVTLSCEQNLNHDAMYWYRQDPGQGLRLIYYSQIVNDFQKGDIAEGYSVSREKKESFPLTVTSAQKNPTAFYLCASSIDPIAQETQYFGPGTRLLVL.